These 2 T cell receptor beta chains were sequenced from one sample in a study of CD4+ T cells in melanoma. This table comes from immunoSEQ multiplex PCR, and its TCRdb copy is limited to in-frame clones, with some not included. The repertoire holds about 13,000 clones, with approximately 71% as singletons. The sequenced sample consisted of cells from a culture (not recorded whether cultured in vitro). These receptor sequences come from a human donor with melanoma.

V usage is TRBV7-9 and J usage is TRBJ2-5; D ambiguous. V shed 4 bases and J shed 5 bases, with 8 bases lying between them. The CDR3 covers 12 residues. Looked up from germline, CDR1 is SEHNR and CDR2 is FQNEAQ (reference sequence). CDR3 DNA: TGTGCCAGCAGCTACATGGGGGAGACCCAGTACTTC. Translated: CASSYMGETQYF.

CDR3 amino acids: CASSPNTGREQYF. DNA for the CDR3: TGTGCCAGCTCACCAAATACAGGGCGGGAGCAGTACTTC. The chain joins TRBV18 to TRBJ2-7, with D maybe TRBD1 (6 bases). This CDR3 has 13 amino acids. V lost 2 bases and J 7 bases, leaving 12 bases between the germline ends. Germline V gene sequence: CDR1 KGHSH, CDR2 LQKENI.